The clone carrying this TCR beta chain has just one count. Its antigen remains unknown. This sample was included in a study of T cells in tuberculosis. At the level of the study: IGRA-negative adolescents, IGRA-positive adolescents with latent tuberculosis and adults with active tuberculosis formed this South African cohort. Blood was taken before or within 7 days of anti-tuberculosis therapy.

The protocol was immunoSEQ multiplex PCR, while the TCRdb copy is restricted to in-frame clones and leaves out a portion. This sample carries about 49,000 clones, 90% to 95% of them seen once, and the ten largest clones take 1.1% to 1.5%. Time point reported: new active TB diagnosis, blood taken before or within 7 days of starting treatment. Positive smear microscopy and/or M. tuberculosis culture confirmed active disease. The CDR3 contains 14 residues. The germline V gene encodes CDR1 MNHEY and CDR2 SMNVEV (reference sequence). V shed 7 bases, J shed 4 bases, and the junction held 9 bases outside the gene matches. Study-level findings and limits: Active tuberculosis alpha repertoires lay closer to GMM-specific TCRs than controls'.

V and J are TRBV27 and TRBJ1-1; 7 nucleotides agree with TRBD1. The sequenced sample was PBMCs, obtained at tuberculosis diagnosis. The source is an adult with tuberculosis. The DNA for the CDR3 is TGTGCCAGCAAAGGGCAGGGGGTAGTCACTGAAGCTTTCTTT. Translation: CASKGQGVVTEAFF.